Each of the 32 T cell receptor beta chains below was sequenced from the same sample in a study of shared clonotypes between healthy human individuals. Sequenced by immunoSEQ multiplex PCR; TCRdb stores in-frame clones only, minus some. The data show about 2.4 million clones, approximately 93% seen once. The sample consisted of naive CD4+ T cells from PBMCs. Subset of the sample: CD45RA+ positively selected. These receptor sequences come from a man between 18 and 35 years old in good health. Some clones in this sample may be carry-over from other donors' samples.

This clone was observed a few times. This chain connects TRBV6-1 to TRBJ1-1, with no clear D. Between the trimmed V and J ends, which lost 1 base and 10 bases, there was a span of 13 bases. Per germline, CDR1 MNHNS and CDR2 SASEGT. This CDR3 contains 13 residues. Written as DNA, the CDR3 is TGTGCCAGCAGTGAAGGAGGGTACGCGGGAGCTTTCTTT. Translated: CASSEGGYAGAFF.

This chain connects TRBV2 to TRBJ2-5, with D maybe TRBD2 (7 bases). This CDR3 comprises 13 residues. CDR1 is SNHLY and CDR2 is FYNNEI in the germline V gene. V shed 8 bases and J shed 2 bases, with 12 bases lying between them. The CDR3 region has the DNA TGTGCCAGCGGGGGGGCTACTCAAGAGACCCAGTACTTC. This gives the protein CASGGATQETQYF.

This clone appeared a single time. The chain is built from TRBV18 and TRBJ1-2, with a possible D match to TRBD1 (5 bases). The CDR3 totals 14 residues. V lost 2 bases and J 5 bases, leaving 12 bases between the germline ends. CDR1 is KGHSH, CDR2 LQKENI, per germline. Here the CDR3 reads CASSPNRQGYGYTF. The CDR3 nucleotides are TGTGCCAGCTCACCAAATCGGCAGGGATATGGCTACACCTTC. Full variable domain (missing parts from reference TRBV18 and TRBJ1-2): NAGVMQNPRHLVRRRGQEARLRCSPMKGHSHVYWYRQLPEEGLKFMVYLQKENIIDESGMPKERFSAEFPKEGPSILRIQQVVRGDSAAYFCASSPNRQGYGYTFGSGTRLTVV.

The chain combines TRBV19 with TRBJ2-7; D may correspond to TRBD1 or TRBD2 (5 bases each). This CDR3 has 14 residues. Germline CDR1 and CDR2: LNHDA and SQIVND (reference sequence). Trimming cost V 5 bases and J 2 bases, with 13 bases left between them. The CDR3 DNA is TGTGCCAGTAGTGCCTGGGACGGAACCTACGAGCAGTACTTC. It translates to CASSAWDGTYEQYF.

CDR3 bases: TGTGCCAGCAGCTTCCGGCCAGATTTTAACTATGGCTACACCTTC. Translating gives CASSFRPDFNYGYTF. This chain uses TRBV11-1 with TRBJ1-2; D gene unclear. This CDR3 contains 15 residues. From germline, CDR1 is SGHAT and CDR2 FQDESV (reference sequence). Trimming pared 3 bases from V and 1 base from J, leaving 12 bases between.

V and J are TRBV18 and TRBJ2-7, with a tentative D call TRBD1 (5 bases). Germline V lookup: CDR1 KGHSH, CDR2 LQKENI. The CDR3 has 15 amino acids. V lost 2 bases, J lost 2 bases, and 13 bases lay in between. As DNA, the CDR3 is TGTGCCAGCTCACCAATTACAGGAGAGACCTACGAGCAGTACTTC. Translating gives CASSPITGETYEQYF.

The chain couples TRBV7-9 to TRBJ2-5, with 7 bases matching TRBD1. In germline, CDR1 is SEHNR, CDR2 FQNEAQ (reference sequence). This CDR3 is 18 amino acids long. The V and J ends lost 2 bases and 2 bases, in that order; junction bases with no gene match: 14. The CDR3 loop is CASSLSVGQTGPQETQYF. In DNA form, the CDR3 reads TGTGCCAGCAGCTTATCAGTCGGGCAGACAGGGCCACAAGAGACCCAGTACTTC.

The chain is built from TRBV27 and TRBJ2-3; D is unclear. Trimming took 11 bases from V and 5 from J, leaving 2 bases between them. The CDR3 spans 8 residues. The germline V gene has CDR1 MNHEY and CDR2 SMNVEV (reference sequence). CDR3 region: CAVDTQYF. The CDR3 nucleotides are TGTGCCGTAGATACGCAGTATTTT.

J is TRBJ2-3 and V is TRBV14; D is undetermined. Deletions cut 4 bases from V and 6 bases from J, with 11 bases between. The CDR3 has 13 residues. CDR1 and CDR2 (germline): SGHDN, FVKESK. Written as DNA, the CDR3 is TGTGCCAGCAGCCCCCAAACCGGGGATACGCAGTATTTT. As protein: CASSPQTGDTQYF. The variable domain in full, with the rest retrieved from reference TRBV14 and TRBJ2-3, is EAGVTQFPSHSVIEKGQTVTLRCDPISGHDNLYWYRRVMGKEIKFLLHFVKESKQDESGMPNNRFLAERTGGTYSTLKVQPAELEDSGVYFCASSPQTGDTQYFGPGTRLTVL.

The V and J genes are TRBV28 and TRBJ2-1; 11 bases are shared with TRBD1. The CDR3 contains 17 residues. Per germline, CDR1 MDHEN and CDR2 SYDVKM. Trimming took 0 bases from V and 6 from J; bases not matched to a gene: 7. This CDR3 is CASSLWSGTGGFNEQFF. For the CDR3, the DNA is TGTGCCAGCAGTTTATGGTCGGGGACAGGGGGTTTCAATGAGCAGTTCTTC.

The V gene is TRBV5-1, the J gene TRBJ2-7, with D maybe TRBD2 (6 bases). This CDR3 has 14 amino acids. Germline-derived CDR1 and CDR2 are SGHRS and YFSETQ. Between the trimmed V and J ends, which lost 4 bases and 6 bases, there was a span of 17 bases. DNA of the CDR3: TGCGCCAGCAGCGATCCCGGGGGATCGGGCGAGCAGTACTTC. This sequence encodes CASSDPGGSGEQYF.

This chain uses TRBV12-5 with TRBJ2-5; D assignment may be TRBD1 or TRBD2 (5 bases each). The V gene lost 0 bases and the J gene lost 7 bases, with 9 bases spanning the gap. From germline, CDR1 is LGHNT and CDR2 FRNRAP. The CDR3 consists of 13 residues. The DNA of the CDR3 is TGTGCTAGTGGTTTGGTAGGGGCGGGGACCCAGTACTTC. Amino acids: CASGLVGAGTQYF. The full variable domain, its missing parts supplied by reference TRBV12-5 and TRBJ2-5, is DARVTQTPRHKVTEMGQEVTMRCQPILGHNTVFWYRQTMMQGLELLAYFRNRAPLDDSGMPKDRFSAEMPDATLATLKIQPSEPRDSAVYFCASGLVGAGTQYFGPGTRLLVL.

This clone was seen a few times. V gene TRBV9 combines with J gene TRBJ2-2; TRBD1 might be the D (5 bases). Germline lookup yields CDR1 SGDLS and CDR2 YYNGEE. This CDR3 region has 15 residues. V was shortened by 0 bases and J by 2 bases, with 8 bases between the two germline ends. The CDR3 DNA is TGTGCCAGCAGCGTAGCACAGGCAAACACCGGGGAGCTGTTTTTT. This codes for CASSVAQANTGELFF.

V usage is TRBV11-3 and J usage is TRBJ2-1, with 8 nucleotides matching TRBD2. This CDR3 has 17 amino acids. Per germline, CDR1 SGHNT and CDR2 YENEEA. V lost 3 bases to trimming and J lost 4 bases; unmatched junction nucleotides: 11. The CDR3, as DNA: TGTGCCAGCAGCTTGGTAGTAAGCGGGAGTCAGTACAATGAGCAGTTCTTC. It translates to CASSLVVSGSQYNEQFF. The variable domain in full, completed from reference TRBV11-3 and TRBJ2-1, reads EAGVVQSPRYKIIEKKQPVAFWCNPISGHNTLYWYLQNLGQGPELLIRYENEEAVDDSQLPKDRFSAERLKGVDSTLKIQPAELGDSAVYLCASSLVVSGSQYNEQFFGPGTRLTVL.

The V gene is TRBV6-1, the J gene TRBJ2-6, with D unclear. V was cut by 0 bases and J by 0 bases, with 18 bases left in between. The CDR3 consists of 20 residues. Germline CDR1 and CDR2: MNHNS and SASEGT. The chain's CDR3 is CASSEARYPRPSSGANVLTF. CDR3 bases: TGTGCCAGCAGTGAAGCGAGGTATCCGCGTCCGAGCTCTGGGGCCAACGTCCTGACTTTC.

V is TRBV7-9 and J is TRBJ1-4; weak D call: TRBD1 (6 bases). Germline CDR1 and CDR2: SEHNR and FQNEAQ (reference sequence). The CDR3 spans 14 residues. The germline V and J ends were trimmed by 5 bases and 5 bases, with 12 bases remaining between them. CDR3 DNA: TGTGCCAGCAGCCCCACAGGGAAAAATGAAAAACTGTTTTTT. Encoded protein: CASSPTGKNEKLFF.

The chain has TRBV27 and TRBJ1-3; TRBD1 matches 8 bases. CDR1 and CDR2 from the germline V gene are MNHEY and SMNVEV (reference sequence). CDR3 size: 13 residues. After removal of 6 bases from V and 8 bases from J, the junction contained 6 bases not matched to a gene. The CDR3 is CASSAGGRDTIYF. Here the CDR3 DNA reads TGTGCCAGCAGCGCAGGGGGCCGGGACACCATATATTTT.

The chain combines TRBV14 with TRBJ2-5; 7 nucleotides line up with TRBD2. The CDR3 has 13 residues. V gave up 3 bases and J gave up 5 bases; unmatched junction bases: 3. Germline CDR1 reads SGHDN; CDR2 reads FVKESK. CDR3 region: CASSQGLKETQYF. DNA of the CDR3: TGTGCCAGCAGCCAGGGACTAAAGGAGACCCAGTACTTC.

The V gene is TRBV5-3, the J gene TRBJ2-1; 8 bases are shared with TRBD1. TRBV5-3 is recorded as an ORF, its role being uncertain. Trimming took 0 bases from V and 12 from J; bases not matched to a gene: 8. The CDR3 has 14 amino acids. This CDR3 is CARSLDETGGRQFF. The DNA for the CDR3 is TGTGCCAGAAGCTTGGACGAAACAGGGGGGAGGCAGTTCTTC.

This clone occurred once. One end of the junction fails to match germline, which may point to a read error. The chain joins TRBV2 to TRBJ2-7; 9 bases are a match to TRBD2. This CDR3 spans 16 amino acids. CDR1 is SNHLY and CDR2 is FYNNEI in the germline V gene. CDR3 in amino acids: CASMLQPGLASNEQYF. The CDR3, as DNA: TGTGCCAGCATGCTTCAACCGGGACTAGCCTCCAACGAGCAGTACTTC.

The chain has TRBV29-1 and TRBJ1-1; D remains unclear. The germline gives CDR1 SQVTM, CDR2 ANQGSEA. Trimming removed 7 bases from V and 1 base from J, with 10 bases in between. The CDR3 sequence is 12 residues long. CDR3 region: CSAEKWNTEAFF. CDR3 nucleotides: TGCAGCGCGGAGAAATGGAACACTGAAGCTTTCTTT.

To note about this clone: This may arise from a read error, as a much more abundant clone is one base away. The sample carries other DNA sequences with the same CDR3. V gene TRBV2 combines with J gene TRBJ2-1; D gene unclear. Trimming stripped 6 bases from V and 3 bases from J, with 3 bases between. CDR3 length: 11 residues. Germline-derived CDR1 and CDR2 are SNHLY and FYNNEI. The CDR3 is CASSVYNEQFF. Written as DNA, the CDR3 is TGTGCCAGCAGCGTCTACAATGAGCAGTTCTTC.

V is TRBV19 and J is TRBJ2-7; a weak D match, TRBD2 (6 bases). Trimming cost V 7 bases and J 0 bases, with 7 bases left between them. Germline values: CDR1 LNHDA, CDR2 SQIVND (reference sequence). The CDR3 runs to 12 residues. The CDR3 region has the DNA TGTGCCAGTAACGGGAGCTCCTACGAGCAGTACTTC. The encoded protein is CASNGSSYEQYF. Full variable domain (missing parts from reference TRBV19 and TRBJ2-7): DGGITQSPKYLFRKEGQNVTLSCEQNLNHDAMYWYRQDPGQGLRLIYYSQIVNDFQKGDIAEGYSVSREKKESFPLTVTSAQKNPTAFYLCASNGSSYEQYFGPGTRLTVT.

The chain combines TRBV5-6 with TRBJ1-5; maybe TRBD1 (6 bases). The V gene lost 2 bases and the J gene lost 7 bases, with 16 bases spanning the gap. Germline-derived CDR1 and CDR2 are SGHDT and YYEEEE. There are 15 residues in the CDR3. DNA for the CDR3: TGTGCCAGCAGCTTTAATCCAGGGGTCGGACAGCCCCAGCATTTT. Its translation: CASSFNPGVGQPQHF. Combining the CDR3 with reference TRBV5-6 and TRBJ1-5 gives the whole variable domain DAGVTQSPTHLIKTRGQQVTLRCSPKSGHDTVSWYQQALGQGPQFIFQYYEEEERQRGNFPDRFSGHQFPNYSSELNVNALLLGDSALYLCASSFNPGVGQPQHFGDGTRLSIL.

The chain couples TRBV5-4 to TRBJ1-1; 8 nucleotides align to TRBD1. This CDR3 contains 15 residues. With 2 bases clipped from V and 4 bases from J, the junction kept 7 bases outside the gene matches. CDR1 is SGHNT, CDR2 YYREEE, per germline (reference sequence). In DNA, the CDR3 is TGTGCCAGCAGCTTAGAGACAGGGGTTAGCACTGAAGCTTTCTTT. This translates into CASSLETGVSTEAFF. Supplemented by reference TRBV5-4 and TRBJ1-1, the full variable domain reads ETGVTQSPTHLIKTRGQQVTLRCSSQSGHNTVSWYQQALGQGPQFIFQYYREEENGRGNFPPRFSGLQFPNYSSELNVNALELDDSALYLCASSLETGVSTEAFFGQGTRLTVV.

The rearrangement joins TRBV5-4 to TRBJ2-1, with TRBD1 matching 8 bases. V lost 3 bases, J lost 3 bases, and 5 bases stayed unmatched. The V gene's germline CDR1 is SGHNT and CDR2 YYREEE (reference sequence). This CDR3 spans 15 amino acids. The DNA of the CDR3 is TGTGCCAGCAGCTCTGGGACAGGTATCTACAATGAGCAGTTCTTC. Its translation: CASSSGTGIYNEQFF.

The V and J genes are TRBV28 and TRBJ1-5; no firm D call. V shed 11 bases and J shed 0 bases, with 14 bases lying between them. Germline V lookup: CDR1 MDHEN, CDR2 SYDVKM. The CDR3 sequence is 14 residues long. The CDR3 DNA sequence: TGTGCCTCCCTCGGGAGCAATAGCAATCAGCCCCAGCATTTT. As protein: CASLGSNSNQPQHF.

This chain links TRBV28 with TRBJ1-1, with a tentative D call TRBD1 (5 bases). V gave up 5 bases and J gave up 1 base, with 14 bases separating them. There are 15 residues in the CDR3. CDR1 and CDR2 from the germline V gene are MDHEN and SYDVKM. CDR3 loop: CASSPGPTQNTEAFF. In DNA, the CDR3 is TGTGCCAGCAGTCCGGGACCGACACAGAACACTGAAGCTTTCTTT. Looking up the rest from reference TRBV28 and TRBJ1-1 gives the full variable domain: DVKVTQSSRYLVKRTGEKVFLECVQDMDHENMFWYRQDPGLGLRLIYFSYDVKMKEKGDIPEGYSVSREKKERFSLILESASTNQTSMYLCASSPGPTQNTEAFFGQGTRLTVV.

The gene calls are TRBV29-1 and TRBJ2-7; possibly TRBD2 for D (6 bases). The V end lost 5 bases, the J end lost 0 bases, and 14 bases lay between the germline ends. The CDR3 has 14 residues. Germline-derived CDR1 and CDR2 are SQVTM and ANQGSEA. CDR3 in amino acids: CSVPGTANSYEQYF. The CDR3 DNA sequence: TGCAGCGTTCCCGGGACTGCGAACTCCTACGAGCAGTACTTC.

The gene calls are TRBV28 and TRBJ2-1, with unresolved D. The CDR3 consists of 12 residues. CDR1 MDHEN and CDR2 SYDVKM come from the germline V gene. V shed 4 bases and J shed 11 bases, with 12 bases lying between them. DNA for the CDR3: TGTGCCAGCAGTTCGGGTTACGGCCAGCAGTTCTTC. This gives the protein CASSSGYGQQFF. The full variable domain, rest sourced from reference TRBV28 and TRBJ2-1, is DVKVTQSSRYLVKRTGEKVFLECVQDMDHENMFWYRQDPGLGLRLIYFSYDVKMKEKGDIPEGYSVSREKKERFSLILESASTNQTSMYLCASSSGYGQQFFGPGTRLTVL.

The genes are TRBV30 and TRBJ2-1; TRBD2 agrees at 7 bases. Germline CDR1 and CDR2: GTSNPN and SVGIG (reference sequence). This CDR3 region has 15 residues. The V gene end was trimmed by 2 bases and the J gene end by 4 bases; junction bases not matched to a gene: 8. In nucleotides, the CDR3 is TGTGCCTGGAGTCCCGCAGCGGGACTTTACAATGAGCAGTTCTTC. Translating it yields CAWSPAAGLYNEQFF. Complete variable domain (other parts from reference TRBV30 and TRBJ2-1): SQTIHQWPATLVQPVGSPLSLECTVEGTSNPNLYWYRQAAGRGLQLLFYSVGIGQISSEVPQNLSASRPQDRQFILSSKKLLLSDSGFYLCAWSPAAGLYNEQFFGPGTRLTVL.

This clone has just a few counts. This CDR3 reads CASIDPGGGDGYTF. CDR3 coding DNA: TGTGCCAGCATCGACCCAGGGGGCGGTGATGGCTACACCTTC. The genes are TRBV28 and TRBJ1-2; 8 bases fit TRBD1. Per the germline V gene, CDR1 is MDHEN and CDR2 is SYDVKM. The CDR3 is 14 amino acids. J lost 6 bases, V lost 7 bases, and 10 bases had no gene match.